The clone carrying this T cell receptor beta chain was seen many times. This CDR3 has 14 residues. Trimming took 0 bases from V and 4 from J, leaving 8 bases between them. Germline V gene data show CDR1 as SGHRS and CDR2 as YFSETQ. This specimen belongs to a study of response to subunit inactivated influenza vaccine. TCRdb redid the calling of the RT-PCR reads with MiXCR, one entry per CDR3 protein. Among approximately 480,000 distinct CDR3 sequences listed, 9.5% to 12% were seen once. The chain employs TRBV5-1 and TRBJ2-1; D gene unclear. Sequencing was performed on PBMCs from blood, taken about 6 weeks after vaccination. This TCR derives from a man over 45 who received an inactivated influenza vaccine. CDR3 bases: TGCGCCAGCAGCTTGGGGGTAGAATACAATGAGCAGTTCTTC. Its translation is CASSLGVEYNEQFF. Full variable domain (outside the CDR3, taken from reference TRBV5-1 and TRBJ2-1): KAGVTQTPRYLIKTRGQQVTLSCSPISGHRSVSWYQQTPGQGLQFLFEYFSETQRNKGNFPGRFSGRQFSNSRSEMNVSTLELGDSALYLCASSLGVEYNEQFFGPGTRLTVL.